This entry describes one TCR beta chain. The antigen remains undetermined. CDR1 and CDR2 from the germline V gene are SGDLS and YYNGEE. The CDR3 totals 13 residues. V was cut by 0 bases and J by 4 bases, with 7 bases left in between. 5'-RACE, quantitative and with molecular barcodes, yielded the TCR beta libraries. TCRdb redid the calling of the 5' RACE reads with MiXCR, one entry per CDR3 protein. This repertoire shows roughly 700,000 distinct CDR3 sequences, roughly 19% found once; its top ten account for under 20%. The sample belongs to a study of CD8 T cells in ankylosing spondylitis. Study results and caveats: Enrichment of disease-linked clones was reportedly significant in matched ankylosing spondylitis synovial fluid. Characteristic of ankylosing spondylitis blood, it appeared, was a TCR beta motif comprising several highly homologous variants.

The chain uses TRBV9 and TRBJ1-2; no definite D call. Sequenced input: blood, either unsorted or a sorted T cell fraction (not recorded which). The source is a male donor with ankylosing spondylitis. CDR3 region: CASSVAGTYGYTF. CDR3 coding DNA: TGTGCCAGCAGCGTAGCCGGAACCTATGGCTACACCTTC.